This T cell receptor beta chain comes out of a study of cytomegalovirus exposure and HLA in healthy donors. Across the whole study: Genotyping of roughly 400 donors showed that roughly 83% belonged to the Caucasian-associated ancestry cluster.

Notes on the study in general: Based on reports, TCR beta sequences accurately predicted HLA-A and HLA-B alleles for most subjects.

Amplification used 60 Vbeta primers and 13 Jbeta primers. TCRdb's copy holds only in-frame clones and misses some; the assay was immunoSEQ multiplex PCR. This table has approximately 110,000 clones, less than 80% appearing once. This clone occurred a few times. Its antigen remains unknown. Germline CDR1 reads SGHNT; CDR2 reads YYREEE (reference sequence). This CDR3 is built from 15 residues. The J segment lost 6 bases and the V segment lost 2 bases, leaving 4 bases of the junction unmatched. Sequenced: PBMCs. The TCR comes from a man aged 30 to 45 in good health and CMV-seropositive. The chain carries TRBV5-4 and TRBJ2-1; TRBD2 matches 11 bases. The CDR3 loop reads CASSLHLAGGNEQFF. The DNA of the CDR3 is TGTGCCAGCAGCTTACACCTAGCGGGGGGCAATGAGCAGTTCTTC.